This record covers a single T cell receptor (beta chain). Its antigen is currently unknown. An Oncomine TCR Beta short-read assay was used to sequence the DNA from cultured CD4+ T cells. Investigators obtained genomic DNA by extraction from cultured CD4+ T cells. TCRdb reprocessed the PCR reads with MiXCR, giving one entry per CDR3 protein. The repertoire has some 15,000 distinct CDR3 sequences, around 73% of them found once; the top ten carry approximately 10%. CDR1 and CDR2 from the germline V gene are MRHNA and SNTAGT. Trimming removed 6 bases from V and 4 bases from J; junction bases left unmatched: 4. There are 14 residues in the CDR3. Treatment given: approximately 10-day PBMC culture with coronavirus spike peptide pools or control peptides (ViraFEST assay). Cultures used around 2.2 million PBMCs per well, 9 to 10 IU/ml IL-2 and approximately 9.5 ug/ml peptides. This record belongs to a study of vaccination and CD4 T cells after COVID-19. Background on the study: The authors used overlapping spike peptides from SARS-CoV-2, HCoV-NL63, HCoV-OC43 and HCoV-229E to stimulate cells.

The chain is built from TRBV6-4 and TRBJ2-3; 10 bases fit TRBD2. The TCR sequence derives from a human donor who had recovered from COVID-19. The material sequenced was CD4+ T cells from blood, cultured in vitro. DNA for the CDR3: TGTGCCAGCAGCGAGGGGACTAGCGCAGATACGCAGTATTTT. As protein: CASSEGTSADTQYF.